This TCR beta chain was captured in a study of OX40 agonist ivuxolimab in advanced cancers. Turning to the study itself: In three patients, partial responses were observed, one with hepatocellular carcinoma and two with cutaneous melanoma.

This clone was observed a few times. What it binds is unknown. Whole-study findings and limits: Clonal expansion from baseline to week 6 occurred in both CD4+ and CD8+ T cells.

Method: immunoSEQ multiplex PCR; TCRdb's copy keeps in-frame clones and lacks some. The repertoire holds about 63,000 clones, with around 80% as singletons. The V gene lost 2 bases and the J gene lost 2 bases, with 12 bases spanning the gap. Germline CDR1 is MGHRA and CDR2 is YSYEKL. CDR3 length: 16 amino acids. Anyone with autoimmune disease history or systemic immunosuppression was excluded. Specimen: CD4+ or CD8+ T cells sorted from blood, collected in a trial of the OX40 agonist ivuxolimab. The receptor was isolated from an adult with an advanced solid tumor such as melanoma, head and neck, liver or kidney cancer. The chain recombines TRBV4-1 with TRBJ2-2; D ambiguous. In DNA form, the CDR3 reads TGCGCCAGCAGCCAACCGAGCCCTTTTAACACCGGGGAGCTGTTTTTT. Protein sequence: CASSQPSPFNTGELFF.